This T cell receptor (beta chain) appears in the sequencing data of a study of beta chain features in type 1 diabetes. The study reverse transcribed the entire isolated RNA, so it sequenced expressed TCRB transcripts. TCRdb's copy holds only in-frame clones and misses some; the assay was immunoSEQ multiplex PCR. The repertoire consists of some 44,000 clones, with about half occurring once and the leading ten covering approximately 2.1%. Trimming at V came to 6 bases and at J to 2 bases, leaving 7 bases not matched to a gene. The CDR3 sequence is 15 residues long. Germline V CDR1 and CDR2: MNHNS, SASEGT.

The chain has TRBV6-1 and TRBJ1-5, with 7 bases identical to TRBD1. Sequencing used Tregs from blood. This TCR derives from a woman under 30 in good health. The CDR3 DNA is TGTGCCAGCAGACGGCAGGGGGATGGCAATCAGCCCCAGCATTTT. Translated, it gives CASRRQGDGNQPQHF.